The rows below give T cell receptor beta chains drawn from one sample of a study of T cell responses to AZD1222 COVID-19 vaccine. Data came from immunoSEQ multiplex PCR; TCRdb stores just in-frame clones and leaves some out. The profile shows about 140,000 clones, roughly 88% of them singletons. Sequenced material: peripheral blood, taken on day 0 of AZD1222 vaccination. These receptor sequences come from an adult in good health. Both conserved end residues are part of each CDR3. Each record gives: D gene, V gene, clone size, CDR3 length, J gene, CDR3 protein, CDR3 DNA. D genes are given only for firm matches. Only part of the rows carry a size: once, few, many, or a class if the clone is expanded.

d_gene: .; v_gene: TRBV30; abundance: .; len: 13; j_gene: TRBJ2-3; CDR3aa: CAWGGRRTDTQYF; CDR3nt: TGTGCCTGGGGAGGGCGTCGCACAGATACGCAGTATTTT
d_gene: .; v_gene: TRBV10-1; abundance: .; len: 13; j_gene: TRBJ1-4; CDR3aa: CASDRVYNEKLFF; CDR3nt: TGCGCCAGCGATAGGGTCTATAATGAAAAACTGTTTTTT
d_gene: TRBD1; v_gene: TRBV3-1/TRBV3-2; abundance: .; len: 18; j_gene: TRBJ1-6; CDR3aa: CASSQDPGQAFYNSPLHF; CDR3nt: TGTGCCAGCAGCCAAGATCCGGGACAGGCTTTCTATAATTCACCCCTCCACTTT
d_gene: .; v_gene: TRBV7-2; abundance: .; len: 15; j_gene: TRBJ2-7; CDR3aa: CASSLYFFGSYEQYF; CDR3nt: TGTGCCAGCAGCTTATATTTTTTCGGGAGCTACGAGCAGTACTTC
d_gene: .; v_gene: TRBV29-1; abundance: once; len: 12; j_gene: TRBJ1-2; CDR3aa: CSAGFTSGSCTF; CDR3nt: TGCAGCGCTGGCTTCACCTCGGGGTCCTGCACCTTC
d_gene: .; v_gene: TRBV6-2/TRBV6-3; abundance: .; len: 15; j_gene: TRBJ1-3; CDR3aa: CASSYDGGSGNTIYF; CDR3nt: TGTGCCAGCAGTTACGACGGGGGTTCGGGAAACACCATATATTTT
d_gene: TRBD1; v_gene: TRBV25-1; abundance: .; len: 12; j_gene: TRBJ1-1; CDR3aa: CASRDRGTEAFF; CDR3nt: TGTGCCAGCCGAGACAGGGGCACTGAAGCTTTCTTT
d_gene: TRBD1; v_gene: TRBV18; abundance: .; len: 14; j_gene: TRBJ2-7; CDR3aa: CASSQGAFRGEQYF; CDR3nt: TGTGCCAGCTCACAGGGGGCCTTTAGAGGGGAGCAGTACTTC
d_gene: .; v_gene: TRBV5-4; abundance: once; len: 14; j_gene: TRBJ2-3; CDR3aa: CASSSGLPTDTQYF; CDR3nt: TGTGCCAGCAGCTCCGGACTACCCACAGATACGCAGTATTTT
d_gene: .; v_gene: TRBV6-2/TRBV6-3; abundance: .; len: 15; j_gene: TRBJ2-1; CDR3aa: CASSHPEGAGNEQFF; CDR3nt: TGTGCCAGCAGTCATCCGGAAGGGGCGGGAAATGAGCAGTTCTTC
d_gene: TRBD2; v_gene: TRBV9; abundance: .; len: 15; j_gene: TRBJ2-1; CDR3aa: CASSVVAGGPVEQFF; CDR3nt: TGTGCCAGCAGCGTAGTAGCGGGAGGGCCCGTTGAGCAGTTCTTC
d_gene: .; v_gene: TRBV4-3; abundance: .; len: 15; j_gene: TRBJ1-6; CDR3aa: CASSQAAGLDSPLHF; CDR3nt: TGCGCCAGCAGCCAAGCAGCGGGACTTGATTCACCCCTCCACTTT
d_gene: .; v_gene: TRBV7-2; abundance: .; len: 16; j_gene: TRBJ1-5; CDR3aa: CASSLDLLQINQPQHF; CDR3nt: TGTGCCAGCAGCTTAGATTTGCTACAGATCAATCAGCCCCAGCATTTT
d_gene: TRBD1; v_gene: TRBV28; abundance: .; len: 14; j_gene: TRBJ1-1; CDR3aa: CASSSPTGDTEAFF; CDR3nt: TGTGCCAGCAGCTCACCGACAGGGGACACTGAAGCTTTCTTT
d_gene: TRBD1; v_gene: TRBV27; abundance: .; len: 14; j_gene: TRBJ1-5; CDR3aa: CASSSDRGNQPQHF; CDR3nt: TGTGCCAGCAGTTCCGACAGGGGCAATCAGCCCCAGCATTTT
d_gene: .; v_gene: TRBV7-8; abundance: .; len: 16; j_gene: TRBJ1-1; CDR3aa: CASSPRAGSLEGEAFF; CDR3nt: TGTGCCAGCAGCCCCCGGGCAGGGAGTTTGGAGGGTGAAGCTTTCTTT
d_gene: .; v_gene: TRBV12-3/TRBV12-4; abundance: .; len: 12; j_gene: TRBJ1-1; CDR3aa: CASSLPSFSAFF; CDR3nt: TGTGCCAGCAGTTTACCTTCATTTTCAGCTTTCTTT
d_gene: TRBD2; v_gene: TRBV2; abundance: once; len: 16; j_gene: TRBJ2-3; CDR3aa: CASSERWTSVTDTQYF; CDR3nt: TGTGCCAGCAGTGAACGGTGGACTAGCGTTACAGATACGCAGTATTTT
d_gene: TRBD1; v_gene: TRBV7-9; abundance: .; len: 13; j_gene: TRBJ2-7; CDR3aa: CASSLAGGDEQYF; CDR3nt: TGTGCCAGCAGCTTGGCAGGGGGCGACGAGCAGTACTTC
d_gene: .; v_gene: TRBV6-5; abundance: .; len: 12; j_gene: TRBJ1-2; CDR3aa: CASKIGDYGYTF; CDR3nt: TGTGCCAGCAAGATTGGAGACTATGGCTACACCTTC
d_gene: TRBD1; v_gene: TRBV19; abundance: few; len: 15; j_gene: TRBJ2-1; CDR3aa: CASRPDRSSYNEQFF; CDR3nt: TGTGCCAGTAGGCCGGACAGGAGCTCCTACAATGAGCAGTTCTTC
d_gene: .; v_gene: TRBV30; abundance: .; len: 12; j_gene: TRBJ1-1; CDR3aa: CAWSVLRPEAFF; CDR3nt: TGTGCCTGGAGTGTACTGAGGCCTGAAGCTTTCTTT
d_gene: TRBD1; v_gene: TRBV7-9; abundance: .; len: 15; j_gene: TRBJ1-6; CDR3aa: CASSLTTGESSPLHF; CDR3nt: TGTGCCAGCAGCTTAACGACAGGGGAAAGTTCACCCCTCCACTTT
d_gene: TRBD2; v_gene: TRBV10-3; abundance: once; len: 14; j_gene: TRBJ2-3; CDR3aa: CAISTSGIGDTQYF; CDR3nt: TGTGCCATCTCCACTAGCGGGATAGGAGATACGCAGTATTTT
d_gene: .; v_gene: TRBV24-1; abundance: .; len: 14; j_gene: TRBJ1-1; CDR3aa: CATSDPRRPTEAFF; CDR3nt: TGTGCCACCAGTGATCCGCGGCGACCCACTGAAGCTTTCTTT
d_gene: TRBD1; v_gene: TRBV7-2; abundance: few; len: 15; j_gene: TRBJ2-5; CDR3aa: CASSFIDRAQETQYF; CDR3nt: TGTGCCAGCAGCTTTATCGACAGGGCGCAAGAGACCCAGTACTTC
d_gene: .; v_gene: TRBV29-1; abundance: .; len: 13; j_gene: TRBJ1-1; CDR3aa: CSVDESGNTEAFF; CDR3nt: TGCAGCGTGGACGAATCTGGGAACACTGAAGCTTTCTTT
d_gene: .; v_gene: TRBV4-2; abundance: .; len: 13; j_gene: TRBJ1-1; CDR3aa: CASSQERYTEAFF; CDR3nt: TGTGCCAGCAGCCAAGAGAGATACACTGAAGCTTTCTTT
d_gene: .; v_gene: TRBV30; abundance: .; len: 14; j_gene: TRBJ2-5; CDR3aa: CAWSVGPGAETQYF; CDR3nt: TGTGCCTGGAGTGTAGGTCCAGGGGCAGAGACCCAGTACTTC
d_gene: .; v_gene: TRBV9; abundance: .; len: 14; j_gene: TRBJ2-4; CDR3aa: CASSGGGSKNIQYF; CDR3nt: TGTGCCAGCAGTGGTGGGGGTTCCAAAAACATTCAGTACTTC
d_gene: .; v_gene: TRBV7-2; abundance: .; len: 14; j_gene: TRBJ2-2; CDR3aa: CASSLEVNTGELFF; CDR3nt: TGTGCCAGCAGCTTAGAAGTTAACACCGGGGAGCTGTTTTTT